This T cell receptor (beta chain) appears in the sequencing data of a study of blood T cell repertoires in COVID-19. As for the study in general: Spain, Italy and the United States supplied samples that represented acute and convalescent COVID-19. The analysed material was cDNA or gDNA that came from T cells, B-cell-depleted T cells, or PBMCs.

Cohort assignment relied on participant-reported clinical history. In Cohort 3, a recovered donor had either two negative PCRs, clearance, or symptom resolution. This clone was observed a single time. The V gene's germline CDR1 is GTSNPN and CDR2 SVGIG (reference sequence). Trimming took 0 bases from V and 3 from J, leaving 15 bases between them. This CDR3 has 15 amino acids. Some clones are missing from TCRdb's copy, which holds only in-frame ones; the method was immunoSEQ multiplex PCR. This sample carries roughly 180,000 clones, roughly four fifths of them seen once, and the ten largest clones take roughly 11%.

The rearrangement links TRBV30 to TRBJ2-7; a weak D match, TRBD1 (6 bases). Sample: PBMCs or T cells enriched from blood (not recorded which). The sequence came from a man aged 45-60 years who had recovered from COVID-19. The CDR3, as DNA: TGTGCCTGGAGTGTTGCAGGGGCTTCCATCTACGAGCAGTACTTC. The encoded protein is CAWSVAGASIYEQYF.